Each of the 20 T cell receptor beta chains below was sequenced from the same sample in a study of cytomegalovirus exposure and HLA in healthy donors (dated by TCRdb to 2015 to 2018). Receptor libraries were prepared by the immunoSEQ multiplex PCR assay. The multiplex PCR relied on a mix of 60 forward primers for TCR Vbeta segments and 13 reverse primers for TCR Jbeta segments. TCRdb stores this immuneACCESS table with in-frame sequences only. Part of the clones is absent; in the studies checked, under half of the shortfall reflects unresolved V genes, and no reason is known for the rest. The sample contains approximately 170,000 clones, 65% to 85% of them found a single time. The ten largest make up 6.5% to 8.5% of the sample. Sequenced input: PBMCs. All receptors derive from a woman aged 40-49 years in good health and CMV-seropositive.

CDR3 in amino acids: CASRPKGGGKETQYF. As DNA, the CDR3 is TGTGCCAGCCGACCCAAAGGGGGGGGCAAAGAGACCCAGTACTTC. The rearrangement uses TRBV7-2 and TRBJ2-5, with D maybe TRBD2 (7 bases). The CDR3 totals 15 residues. CDR1 and CDR2 from the germline V gene are SGHTA and FQGNSA. V was pared by 8 bases and J by 3 bases, with 19 bases between.

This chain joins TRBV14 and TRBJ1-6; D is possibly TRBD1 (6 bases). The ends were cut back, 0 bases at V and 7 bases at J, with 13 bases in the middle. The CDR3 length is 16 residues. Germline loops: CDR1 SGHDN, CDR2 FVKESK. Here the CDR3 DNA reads TGTGCCAGCAGCCAAGATAATGACAGGAGAAATTCACCCCTCCACTTT. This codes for CASSQDNDRRNSPLHF. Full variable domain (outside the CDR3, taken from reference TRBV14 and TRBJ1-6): EAGVTQFPSHSVIEKGQTVTLRCDPISGHDNLYWYRRVMGKEIKFLLHFVKESKQDESGMPNNRFLAERTGGTYSTLKVQPAELEDSGVYFCASSQDNDRRNSPLHFGNGTRLTVT.

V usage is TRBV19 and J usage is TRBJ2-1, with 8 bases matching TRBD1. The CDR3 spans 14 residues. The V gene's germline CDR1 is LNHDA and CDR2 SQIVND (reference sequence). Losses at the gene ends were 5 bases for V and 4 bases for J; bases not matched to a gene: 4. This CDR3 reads CASSLRTGYNEQFF. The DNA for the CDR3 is TGTGCCAGTAGTTTACGGACAGGGTACAATGAGCAGTTCTTC.

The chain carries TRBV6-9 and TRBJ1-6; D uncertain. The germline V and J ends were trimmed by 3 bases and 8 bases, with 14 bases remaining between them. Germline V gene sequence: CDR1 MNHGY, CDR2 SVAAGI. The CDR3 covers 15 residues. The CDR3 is CASSYDGARHSPLHF. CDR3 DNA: TGTGCCAGCAGTTACGACGGAGCTCGGCATTCACCCCTCCACTTT.

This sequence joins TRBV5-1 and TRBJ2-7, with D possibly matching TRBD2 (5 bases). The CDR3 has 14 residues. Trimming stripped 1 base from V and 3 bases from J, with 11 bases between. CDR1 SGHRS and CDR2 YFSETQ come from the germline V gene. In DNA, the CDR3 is TGCGCCAGCAGCTTGATCGGAGGAGGCTACGAGCAGTACTTC. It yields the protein CASSLIGGGYEQYF.

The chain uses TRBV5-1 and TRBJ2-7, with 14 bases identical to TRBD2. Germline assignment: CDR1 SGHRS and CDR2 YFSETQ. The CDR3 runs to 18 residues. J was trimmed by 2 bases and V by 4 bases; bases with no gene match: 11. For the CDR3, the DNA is TGCGCCAGCAGCGCCCCTGGACTAGCGGGGGGATCGGCCTACGAGCAGTACTTC. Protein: CASSAPGLAGGSAYEQYF.

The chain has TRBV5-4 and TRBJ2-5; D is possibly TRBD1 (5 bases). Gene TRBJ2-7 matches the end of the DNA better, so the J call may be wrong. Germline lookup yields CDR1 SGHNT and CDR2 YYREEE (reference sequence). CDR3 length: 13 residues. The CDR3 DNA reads TGTGCCAGCAGCGCCGCAGGGTACCACGAGCAGTACTTC. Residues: CASSAAGYHEQYF.

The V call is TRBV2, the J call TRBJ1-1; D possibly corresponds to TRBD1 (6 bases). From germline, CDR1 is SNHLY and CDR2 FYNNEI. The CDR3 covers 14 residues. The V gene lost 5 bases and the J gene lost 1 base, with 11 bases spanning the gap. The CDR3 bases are TGTGCCAGCAGTATGGTAGGGGGGAACACTGAAGCTTTCTTT. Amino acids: CASSMVGGNTEAFF. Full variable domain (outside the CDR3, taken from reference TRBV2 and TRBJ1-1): EPEVTQTPSHQVTQMGQEVILRCVPISNHLYFYWYRQILGQKVEFLVSFYNNEISEKSEIFDDQFSVERPDGSNFTLKIRSTKLEDSAMYFCASSMVGGNTEAFFGQGTRLTVV.

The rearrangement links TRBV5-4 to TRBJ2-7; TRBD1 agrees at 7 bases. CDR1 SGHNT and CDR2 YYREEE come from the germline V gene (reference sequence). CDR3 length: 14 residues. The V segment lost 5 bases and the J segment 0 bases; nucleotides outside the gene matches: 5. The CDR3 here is CASRPTGSSYEQYF. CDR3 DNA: TGTGCCAGCAGGCCGACAGGGAGCTCCTACGAGCAGTACTTC.

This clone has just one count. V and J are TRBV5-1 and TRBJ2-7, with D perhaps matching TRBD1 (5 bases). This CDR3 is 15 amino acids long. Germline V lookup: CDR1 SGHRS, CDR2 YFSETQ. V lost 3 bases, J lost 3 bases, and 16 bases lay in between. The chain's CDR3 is CASSSVSIGVYEQYF. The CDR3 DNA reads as TGCGCCAGCAGCTCCGTCAGCATAGGGGTCTACGAGCAGTACTTC.

This CDR3 reads CASSEVASSYEQYF. The DNA for the CDR3 is TGTGCCAGCAGTGAAGTCGCCAGCTCCTACGAGCAGTACTTC. The chain combines TRBV2 with TRBJ2-7; D is ambiguous. This CDR3 is 14 amino acids long. CDR1 is SNHLY, CDR2 FYNNEI, per germline. The V gene lost 1 base and the J gene lost 0 bases, with 7 bases spanning the gap.

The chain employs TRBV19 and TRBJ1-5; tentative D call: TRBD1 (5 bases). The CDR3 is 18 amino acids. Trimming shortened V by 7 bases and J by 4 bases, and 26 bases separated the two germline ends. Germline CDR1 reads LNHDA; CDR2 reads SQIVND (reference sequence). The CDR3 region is CASTYISHGGISNQPQHF. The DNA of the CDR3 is TGTGCCAGTACCTATATCAGTCACGGGGGGATCTCAAATCAGCCCCAGCATTTT.

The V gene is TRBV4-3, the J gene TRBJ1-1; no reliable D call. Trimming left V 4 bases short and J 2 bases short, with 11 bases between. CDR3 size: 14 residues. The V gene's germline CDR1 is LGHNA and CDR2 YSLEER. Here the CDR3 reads CASSPSRVNTEAFF. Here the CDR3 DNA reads TGCGCCAGCAGCCCCTCCCGGGTAAACACTGAAGCTTTCTTT.

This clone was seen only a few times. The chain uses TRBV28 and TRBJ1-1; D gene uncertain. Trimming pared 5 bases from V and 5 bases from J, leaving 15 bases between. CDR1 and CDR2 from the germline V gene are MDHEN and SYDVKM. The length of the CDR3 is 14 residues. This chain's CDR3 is CASSRNGPGTEAFF. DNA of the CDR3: TGTGCCAGCAGTCGGAATGGGCCAGGAACTGAAGCTTTCTTT.

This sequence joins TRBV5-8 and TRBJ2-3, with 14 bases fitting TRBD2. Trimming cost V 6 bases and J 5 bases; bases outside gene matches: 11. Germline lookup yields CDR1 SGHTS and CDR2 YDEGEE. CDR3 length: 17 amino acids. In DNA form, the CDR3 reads TGTGCCAGCAACCTCAAGACTAGCGGGGGGGCCAGAGATACGCAGTATTTT. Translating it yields CASNLKTSGGARDTQYF.

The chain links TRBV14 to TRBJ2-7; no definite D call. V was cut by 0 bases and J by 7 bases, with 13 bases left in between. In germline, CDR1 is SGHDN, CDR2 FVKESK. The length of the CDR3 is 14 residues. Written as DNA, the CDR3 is TGTGCCAGCAGCCAAGATTGGGTCTCCGGGGAGCAGTACTTC. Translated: CASSQDWVSGEQYF.

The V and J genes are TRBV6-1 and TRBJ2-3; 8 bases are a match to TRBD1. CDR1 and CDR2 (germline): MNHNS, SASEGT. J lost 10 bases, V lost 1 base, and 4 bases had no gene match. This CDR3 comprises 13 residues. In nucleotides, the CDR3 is TGTGCCAGCAGTGAAGTAGGACAGGGTGCGCAGTATTTT. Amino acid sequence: CASSEVGQGAQYF.

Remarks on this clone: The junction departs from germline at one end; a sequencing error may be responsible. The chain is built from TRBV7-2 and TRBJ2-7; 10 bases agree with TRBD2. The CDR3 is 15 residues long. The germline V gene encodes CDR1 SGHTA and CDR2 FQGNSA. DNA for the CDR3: TGTGCCAGCAGCATAGCGGGGGGATTAGGTTACGAGCAGTACTTC. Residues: CASSIAGGLGYEQYF.

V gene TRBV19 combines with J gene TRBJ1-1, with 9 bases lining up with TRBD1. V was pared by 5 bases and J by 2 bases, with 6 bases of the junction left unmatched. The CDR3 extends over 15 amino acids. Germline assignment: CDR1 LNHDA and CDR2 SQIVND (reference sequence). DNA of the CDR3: TGTGCCAGTAGTGGTCCGGGACAGGGAAACACTGAAGCTTTCTTT. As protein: CASSGPGQGNTEAFF.

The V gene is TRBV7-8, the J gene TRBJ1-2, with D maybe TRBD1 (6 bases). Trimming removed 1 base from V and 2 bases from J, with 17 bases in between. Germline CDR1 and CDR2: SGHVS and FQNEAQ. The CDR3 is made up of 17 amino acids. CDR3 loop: CASSLVVRDTKNYGYTF. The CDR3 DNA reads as TGTGCCAGCAGCTTAGTGGTCCGGGACACGAAGAACTATGGCTACACCTTC.